This T cell receptor beta chain was captured by sequencing in a study of cytomegalovirus exposure and HLA in healthy donors. Study background: Earlier findings included more than 95 million unique TCR beta sequences obtained from around 180 million T cells.

Germline V gives CDR1 SGHNT, CDR2 YENEEA. V gave up 4 bases and J gave up 4 bases; unmatched junction bases: 4. This CDR3 comprises 15 residues. Notes on the study in general: The study carried out a later analysis of TCR beta sequences. It associated some 15,000 of them with specific HLA alleles at a false discovery rate of 0.05. In a later analysis, several top co-occurrence clusters appeared linked to parvovirus B19, influenza, CMV and Epstein-Barr virus.

Note on this clone: Its antigen is as yet unknown.

Amplification used 60 Vbeta primers and 13 Jbeta primers. TCRdb's copy holds only in-frame clones and misses some; the assay was immunoSEQ multiplex PCR. The repertoire table contains 55,000 to 85,000 clones. The source is a female donor in good health and CMV-seropositive. Sequenced sample: PBMCs. The chain employs TRBV11-3 and TRBJ2-1; TRBD1 aligns across 10 bases. CDR3 DNA sequence: TGTGCCAGCAGCTCGGACAGGGGGATGTACAATGAGCAGTTCTTC. Residues: CASSSDRGMYNEQFF. The variable domain in full, with the rest retrieved from reference TRBV11-3 and TRBJ2-1, is EAGVVQSPRYKIIEKKQPVAFWCNPISGHNTLYWYLQNLGQGPELLIRYENEEAVDDSQLPKDRFSAERLKGVDSTLKIQPAELGDSAVYLCASSSDRGMYNEQFFGPGTRLTVL.